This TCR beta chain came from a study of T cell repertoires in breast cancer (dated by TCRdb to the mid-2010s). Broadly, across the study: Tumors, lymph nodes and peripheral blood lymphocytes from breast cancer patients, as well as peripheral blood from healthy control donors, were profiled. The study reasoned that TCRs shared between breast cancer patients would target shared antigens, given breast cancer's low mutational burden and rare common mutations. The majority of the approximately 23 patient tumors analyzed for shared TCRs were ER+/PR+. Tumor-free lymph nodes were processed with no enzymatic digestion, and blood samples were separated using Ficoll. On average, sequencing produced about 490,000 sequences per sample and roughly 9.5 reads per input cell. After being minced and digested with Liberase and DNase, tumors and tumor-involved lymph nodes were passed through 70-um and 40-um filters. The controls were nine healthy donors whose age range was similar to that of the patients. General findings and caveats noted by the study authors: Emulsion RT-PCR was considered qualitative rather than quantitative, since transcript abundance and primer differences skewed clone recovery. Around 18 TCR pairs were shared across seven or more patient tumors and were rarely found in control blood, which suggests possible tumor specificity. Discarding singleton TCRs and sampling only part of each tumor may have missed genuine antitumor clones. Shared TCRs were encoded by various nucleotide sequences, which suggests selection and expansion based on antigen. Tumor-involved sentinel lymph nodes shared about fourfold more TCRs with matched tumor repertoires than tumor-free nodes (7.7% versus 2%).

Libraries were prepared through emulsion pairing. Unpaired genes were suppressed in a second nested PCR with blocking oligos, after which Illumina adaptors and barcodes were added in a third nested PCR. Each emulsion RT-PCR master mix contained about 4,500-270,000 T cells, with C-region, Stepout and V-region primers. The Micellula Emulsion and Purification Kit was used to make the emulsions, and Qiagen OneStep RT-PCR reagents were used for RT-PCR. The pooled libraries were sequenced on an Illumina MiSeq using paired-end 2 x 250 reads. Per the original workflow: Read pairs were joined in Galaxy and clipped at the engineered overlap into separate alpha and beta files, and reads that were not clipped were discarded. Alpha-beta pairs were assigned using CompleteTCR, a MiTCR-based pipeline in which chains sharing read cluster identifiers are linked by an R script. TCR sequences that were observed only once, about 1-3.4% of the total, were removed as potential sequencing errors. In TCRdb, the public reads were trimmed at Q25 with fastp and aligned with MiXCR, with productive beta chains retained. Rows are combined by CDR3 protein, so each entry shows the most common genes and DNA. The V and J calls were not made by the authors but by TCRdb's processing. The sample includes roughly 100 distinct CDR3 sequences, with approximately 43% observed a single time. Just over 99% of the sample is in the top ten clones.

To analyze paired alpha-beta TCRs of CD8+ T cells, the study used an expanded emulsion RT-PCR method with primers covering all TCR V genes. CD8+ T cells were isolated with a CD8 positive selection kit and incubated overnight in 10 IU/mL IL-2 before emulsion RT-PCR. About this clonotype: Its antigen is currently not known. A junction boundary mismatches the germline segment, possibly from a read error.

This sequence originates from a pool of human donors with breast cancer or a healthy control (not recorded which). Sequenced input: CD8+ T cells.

The CDR3 here reads CAGSAPTADGKLFF. The DNA sequence reads TGTGCCGGCAGCGCCCCGACGGCAGATGGAAAACTGTTTTTT. The chain joins TRBV7-6 to TRBJ1-4, with the D gene uncertain. The cysteine opens and the phenylalanine closes a CDR3 of 14 amino acids. Only the CDR3 DNA is retained, 42 bases long and in frame from the first base. From the germline V gene, CDR1 is SGHVS and CDR2 is FNYEAQ.